This entry lists 13 T cell receptor beta chains sequenced from one sample in a study of blood T cell repertoires in COVID-19. This table comes from immunoSEQ multiplex PCR, and its TCRdb copy is limited to in-frame clones, with some not included. The table lists tens of thousands of clones, roughly nine tenths of them singletons, with roughly 1.3% in the top ten. The sequenced material came from peripheral blood. These receptors were obtained from a man aged 60 to 69 with acute or convalescent COVID-19.

This clone appeared a few times. This sequence joins TRBV5-1 and TRBJ1-3; possible D gene TRBD1, 5 bases. Germline values: CDR1 SGHRS, CDR2 YFSETQ. The CDR3 has 16 residues. Trimming shortened V by 0 bases and J by 1 base, and 11 bases separated the two germline ends. The CDR3 nucleotides read TGCGCCAGCAGCTTGGGGGGCTTGAGTTCTGGAAACACCATATATTTT. Translation gives CASSLGGLSSGNTIYF.

The rearrangement links TRBV2 to TRBJ2-7; maybe TRBD1 (5 bases). The CDR3 runs 14 residues. In germline, CDR1 is SNHLY, CDR2 FYNNEI. V was cut by 6 bases and J by 0 bases, with 12 bases left in between. As DNA, the CDR3 is TGTGCCAGCAGGAAGGGGCTTAGCTCCTACGAGCAGTACTTC. Translation gives CASRKGLSSYEQYF.

This chain connects TRBV11-2 to TRBJ1-6; 9 bases align to TRBD1. This CDR3 region has 15 residues. V gave up 5 bases and J gave up 6 bases; unmatched junction bases: 5. Germline V gene lookup returns CDR1 SGHAT and CDR2 FQNNGV. CDR3 bases: TGTGCCAGCAGCCCTCGGACAGGGGTTAATTCACCCCTCCACTTT. Translated: CASSPRTGVNSPLHF.

The CDR3 nucleotides are TGTGCCAGCAGCGCGGGACAGAACGCCTACGAGCAGTACTTC. Translation: CASSAGQNAYEQYF. V usage is TRBV9 and J usage is TRBJ2-7; 7 positions agree with TRBD1. J gave up 2 bases and V 3 bases, and 5 bases lay outside the gene matches. The CDR3 runs 14 residues. The germline V gene has CDR1 SGDLS and CDR2 YYNGEE.

The V gene is TRBV12-5, the J gene TRBJ1-1, with D perhaps matching TRBD1 (6 bases). The CDR3 is 12 residues long. Germline V gene sequence: CDR1 LGHNT, CDR2 FRNRAP. Trimming stripped 4 bases from V and 7 bases from J, with 10 bases between. CDR3 DNA: TGTGCTAGTGGTTGGGGGCTCAATGAAGCTTTCTTT. It encodes CASGWGLNEAFF.

The chain employs TRBV7-2 and TRBJ1-5; maybe TRBD1 (5 bases). CDR3 length: 15 amino acids. Germline V gene lookup returns CDR1 SGHTA and CDR2 FQGNSA. The ends were cut back, 5 bases at V and 4 bases at J, with 15 bases in the middle. CDR3 bases: TGTGCCAGCAGCCTGGGGCCGGGCGCGAATCAGCCCCAGCATTTT. It yields the protein CASSLGPGANQPQHF.

The chain is built from TRBV5-6 and TRBJ1-6; 7 bases are shared with TRBD1. The CDR3 consists of 15 residues. From germline, CDR1 is SGHDT and CDR2 YYEEEE. With 1 base clipped from V and 7 bases from J, the junction kept 5 bases outside the gene matches. The CDR3 nucleotides read TGTGCCAGCAGCTTGTTTGACAGGGTAAATTCACCCCTCCACTTT. Protein: CASSLFDRVNSPLHF.

The rearrangement joins TRBV30 to TRBJ2-5, with 7 bases fitting TRBD2. The V segment lost 5 bases and the J segment 5 bases; nucleotides outside the gene matches: 8. CDR1 and CDR2 from the germline V gene are GTSNPN and SVGIG (reference sequence). The CDR3 runs 13 residues. The chain's CDR3 is CAWVGLGGETQYF. The CDR3, as DNA: TGTGCCTGGGTTGGTCTCGGGGGGGAGACCCAGTACTTC.

Note on this clone: Distinct nucleotide sequences in the sample also encode this CDR3. The DNA of the CDR3 is TGTGCCAGCTCACCCCAGCGGGGGGGAACCTACGAGCAGTACTTC. Protein product: CASSPQRGGTYEQYF. The J gene is TRBJ2-7, the V gene TRBV18; 10 bases fit TRBD2. V shed 3 bases and J 2 bases; nucleotides not matched to a gene: 4. This CDR3 is 15 amino acids long. CDR1 and CDR2 from the germline V gene are KGHSH and LQKENI.

J is TRBJ2-3 and V is TRBV10-1; D call uncertain. Germline lookup yields CDR1 WNHNN and CDR2 SYGVQD (reference sequence). CDR3 length equals 15 residues. Trimming took off 0 bases at V and 5 bases at J, with 12 bases between the two ends. CDR3 loop: CASSESSVARDTQYF. The CDR3 coding sequence is TGCGCCAGCAGTGAGTCGTCGGTAGCCAGAGATACGCAGTATTTT.

In DNA, the CDR3 is TGCAGCGTGATGGGAGGGACGAACACTGAAGCTTTCTTT. It is translated as CSVMGGTNTEAFF. The gene calls are TRBV29-1 and TRBJ1-1; the D gene is possibly TRBD1 (5 bases). CDR1 and CDR2 from the germline V gene are SQVTM and ANQGSEA. Trimming took 6 bases from V and 1 from J, leaving 12 bases between them. This CDR3 is 13 amino acids long.

The chain recombines TRBV30 with TRBJ2-7; 8 bases match TRBD1. CDR3 length: 14 residues. The V gene end was trimmed by 8 bases and the J gene end by 8 bases; junction bases not matched to a gene: 17. Germline loops: CDR1 GTSNPN, CDR2 SVGIG (reference sequence). This CDR3 is CAGSSGTGTKKQYF. CDR3 in DNA: TGTGCCGGCTCGTCCGGGACAGGTACGAAGAAGCAGTACTTC. Complete variable domain (other parts from reference TRBV30 and TRBJ2-7): SQTIHQWPATLVQPVGSPLSLECTVEGTSNPNLYWYRQAAGRGLQLLFYSVGIGQISSEVPQNLSASRPQDRQFILSSKKLLLSDSGFYLCAGSSGTGTKKQYFGPGTRLTVT.

The chain recombines TRBV6-5 with TRBJ1-3, with 7 bases aligning to TRBD1. After removal of 0 bases from V and 4 bases from J, the junction contained 0 bases not matched to a gene. This CDR3 is 14 amino acids long. Germline V gives CDR1 MNHEY, CDR2 SVGAGI. CDR3 amino acids: CASSYSTGGNTIYF. In DNA form, the CDR3 reads TGTGCCAGCAGTTACTCGACAGGGGGAAACACCATATATTTT.